This T cell receptor (beta chain) is drawn from a study of blood T cell repertoires in COVID-19 (dated by TCRdb to 2019 to 2021). Regarding the study in general: Collaborator samples came from the United States, Italy and Spain and covered acute and convalescent phases of COVID-19. The prospective study material was composed of cDNA or gDNA derived from T cells, B-cell-depleted T cells, or PBMCs. Subjects who had been exposed to COVID-19, were actively infected with it, or had recovered from it provided the deeply sampled blood TCRbeta repertoires that made up the dataset. The repertoires were released in a freely available public database intended as a resource for research on the immune response to SARS-CoV-2. Samples came from the ongoing ImmuneRACE study (first 160 participants) plus 1,254 subjects from 6 global collaborators. A de-identified subject ID, COVID-19 status, age in years and sex were almost always included in the sample metadata. Where available, HLA class I and class II types were taken from metadata supplied by the sample provider and were not determined by assay-based typing. Broader findings and caveats from the paper: How much clinical and demographic metadata was included differed by source and by participant, and the metadata was provided uncurated.

Comment on this clone: Its antigen remains undetermined. The record has no base qualities; no much larger clone is one base away.

TCRbeta CDR3 regions were amplified from genomic DNA using the immunoSEQ Assay, a bias-controlled multiplex PCR. In the source study's methods: Within the assay, amplification of reference gene primers was used to estimate how many nucleated cells each sample contained. Sequence reads were collapsed and filtered to measure the absolute abundance of every unique TCRbeta CDR3 rearrangement. For each sample, productive Simpson clonality was calculated by taking the square root of Simpson's diversity index across productive rearrangements. Held by TCRdb, this immuneACCESS table contains in-frame sequences only and omits some clones. Under half of the omission traces to an unresolved V gene where checked; the cause of the rest is unknown. The V and J calls and clone size were taken over from that table, and D and trimming were inferred from the DNA. The sample contains roughly 32,000 clones, about 90% of them found a single time. In total, the top ten clones hold over 8% of the sample.

Reading from cysteine to phenylalanine, the CDR3 counts 16 amino acids. Only the CDR3 region is kept as DNA, spanning 48 bases read in frame from base 1. From V the trimming removes 1 base and from J it removes 5 bases, while the gene matches leave 6 bases of the junction unaccounted for. According to the germline V gene (reference sequence), CDR1 reads SEHNR and CDR2 reads FQNEAQ. The collaborating institutions used their own protocols to collect whole blood in K2EDTA tubes. For TCRbeta analysis, collaborators shipped samples as frozen whole blood, isolated PBMCs, or DNA extracted from either of those sample types.

This receptor was taken from a human donor with active COVID-19. The donor label of this sample is uncertain. Material: peripheral blood. The rearranged segments are TRBV7-9 and TRBJ2-2; 8 bases in the junction line up with TRBD2. The DNA is as follows: TGTGCCAGCAGCTTAGATGGGCTAGCGGGTACCGGGGAGCTGTTTTTT. This translates into CASSLDGLAGTGELFF. Beyond the CDR3, the reference TRBV7-9 and TRBJ2-2 genes provide the residues; the full variable domain reads: DTGVSQNPRHKITKRGQNVTFRCDPISEHNRLYWYRQTLGQGPEFLTYFQNEAQLEKSRLLSDRFSAERPKGSFSTLEIQRTEQGDSAMYLCASSLDGLAGTGELFFGEGSRLTVL.